This T cell receptor beta chain was found in a study of cytomegalovirus exposure and HLA in healthy donors. The table lists this clone with a few counts. The PCR contained 60 Vbeta and 13 Jbeta primers. Clones were read by immunoSEQ multiplex PCR, and TCRdb kept only the in-frame ones, dropping some. This sample yields 55,000 to 75,000 clones, of which 75% are seen a single time; roughly 7.4% belongs to the top ten. V was trimmed by 10 bases and J by 0 bases, leaving 13 bases between them. CDR3 length: 13 amino acids. Germline loops: CDR1 MNHNY, CDR2 SVGAGI (reference sequence). The clonotype was recovered from a woman aged 25 to 39 in good health and CMV-seropositive. The source material was PBMCs. The rearrangement links TRBV6-6 to TRBJ2-7, with a weak D call TRBD2 (6 bases). CDR3 DNA sequence: TGTGCCAACCCTGGGCGGGACTCCTACGAGCAGTACTTC. It encodes CANPGRDSYEQYF.